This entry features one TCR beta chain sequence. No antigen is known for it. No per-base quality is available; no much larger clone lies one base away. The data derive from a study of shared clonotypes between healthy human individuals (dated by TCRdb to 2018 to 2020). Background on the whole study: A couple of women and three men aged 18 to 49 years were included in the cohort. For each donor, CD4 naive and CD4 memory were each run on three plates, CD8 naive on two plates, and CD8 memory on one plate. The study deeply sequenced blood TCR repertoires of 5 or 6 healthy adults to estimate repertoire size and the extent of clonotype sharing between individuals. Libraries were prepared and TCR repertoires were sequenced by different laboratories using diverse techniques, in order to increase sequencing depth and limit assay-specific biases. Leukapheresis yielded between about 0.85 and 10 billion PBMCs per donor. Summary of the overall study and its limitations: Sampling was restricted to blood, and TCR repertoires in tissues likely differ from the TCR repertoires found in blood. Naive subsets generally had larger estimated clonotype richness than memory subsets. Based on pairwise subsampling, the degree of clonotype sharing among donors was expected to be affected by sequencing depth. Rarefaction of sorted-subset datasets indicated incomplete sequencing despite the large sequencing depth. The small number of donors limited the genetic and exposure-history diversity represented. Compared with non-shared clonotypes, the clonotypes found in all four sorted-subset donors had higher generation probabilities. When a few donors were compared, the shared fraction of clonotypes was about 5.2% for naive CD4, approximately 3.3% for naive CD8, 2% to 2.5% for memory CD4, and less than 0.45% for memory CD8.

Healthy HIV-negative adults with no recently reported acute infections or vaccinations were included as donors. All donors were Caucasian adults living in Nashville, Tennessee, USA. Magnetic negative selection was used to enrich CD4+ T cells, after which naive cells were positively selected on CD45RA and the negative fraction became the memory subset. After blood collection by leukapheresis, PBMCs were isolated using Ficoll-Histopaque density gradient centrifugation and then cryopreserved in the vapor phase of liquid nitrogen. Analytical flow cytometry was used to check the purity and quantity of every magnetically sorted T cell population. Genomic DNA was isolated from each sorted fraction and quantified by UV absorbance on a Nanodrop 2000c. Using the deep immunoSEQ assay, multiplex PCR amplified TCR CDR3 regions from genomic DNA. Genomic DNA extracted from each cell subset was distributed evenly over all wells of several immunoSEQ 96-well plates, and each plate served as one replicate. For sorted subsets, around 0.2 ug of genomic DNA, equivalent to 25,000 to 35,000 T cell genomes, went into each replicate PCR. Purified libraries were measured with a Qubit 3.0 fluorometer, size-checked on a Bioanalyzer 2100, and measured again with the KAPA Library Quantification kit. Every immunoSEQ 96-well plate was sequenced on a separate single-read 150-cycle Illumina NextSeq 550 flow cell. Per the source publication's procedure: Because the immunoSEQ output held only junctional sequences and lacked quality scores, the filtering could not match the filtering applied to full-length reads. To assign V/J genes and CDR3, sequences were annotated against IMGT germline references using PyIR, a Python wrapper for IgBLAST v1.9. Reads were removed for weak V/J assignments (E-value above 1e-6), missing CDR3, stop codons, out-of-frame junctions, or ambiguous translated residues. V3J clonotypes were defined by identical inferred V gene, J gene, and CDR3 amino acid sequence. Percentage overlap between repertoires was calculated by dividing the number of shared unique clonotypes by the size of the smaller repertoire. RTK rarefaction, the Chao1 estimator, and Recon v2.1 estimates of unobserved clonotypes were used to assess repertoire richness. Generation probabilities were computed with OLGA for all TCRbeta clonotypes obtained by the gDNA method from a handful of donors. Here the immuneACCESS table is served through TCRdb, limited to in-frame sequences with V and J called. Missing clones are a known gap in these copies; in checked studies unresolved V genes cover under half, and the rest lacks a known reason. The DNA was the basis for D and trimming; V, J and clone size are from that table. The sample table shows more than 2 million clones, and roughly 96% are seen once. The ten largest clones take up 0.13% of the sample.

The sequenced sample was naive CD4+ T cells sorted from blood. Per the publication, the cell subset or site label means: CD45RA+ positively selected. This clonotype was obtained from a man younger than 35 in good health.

The CDR3 corresponds to CASSHMAGKGPSYEQYF. The nucleotides read TGTGCCAGCAGCCACATGGCGGGAAAGGGGCCCTCCTACGAGCAGTACTTC. The chain joins TRBV14 to TRBJ2-7; the D gene is perhaps TRBD2, on 6 matching bases. The CDR3 holds 17 amino acids from the cysteine to the phenylalanine. Only CDR3 DNA remains: 51 bases, in frame from the first base. Cut back by 3 bases and 0 bases, the V and J ends lie 18 bases apart. The germline V gene yields SGHDN for CDR1 and FVKESK for CDR2.